The TCR beta chain under discussion was sequenced for a study of regulatory T cells in long-lasting Graves disease. The J segment lost 6 bases and the V segment lost 0 bases, leaving 9 bases of the junction unmatched. From germline, CDR1 is SGHRS and CDR2 YFSETQ. The CDR3 has 16 amino acids. Time point noted: newly diagnosed GD, antithyroid drugs for less than 3 months. After RNA was extracted from PBMCs, the TCR library was made from it. Combining iRepertoire HTBI primers with Arm-PCR of CDR3 regions, the authors built TCR beta libraries. TCRdb re-called the multiplex PCR reads through MiXCR, storing one row per CDR3 protein. The table lists 400,000 to 500,000 distinct CDR3 sequences, roughly 15% of them singletons, with roughly 23% in the top ten. This clonotype has a count of ten or more. These same records also appear under a second study, on T cells in Graves' hyperthyroidism and ophthalmopathy.

This sequence originates from a woman aged 18-29 years with Graves disease. Here the sequenced sample was peripheral blood mononuclear cells (PBMCs), taken at new diagnosis, from a patient treated with antithyroid drugs. The chain links TRBV5-1 to TRBJ2-7; TRBD2 aligns across 10 bases. In nucleotides, the CDR3 is TGCGCCAGCAGCTTGGCCCCTACTAGCGGGAATGGCGAGCAGTACTTC. Translating gives CASSLAPTSGNGEQYF.